The 21 T cell receptor beta chains presented below share a single source sample, sequenced in a study of blood T cell repertoires in COVID-19. Repertoires were generated with immunoSEQ multiplex PCR, while TCRdb's copy carries only in-frame clones and drops some. The sample yields 55,000 to 75,000 clones, roughly 80% seen once. Sequenced: peripheral blood. Receptors were obtained from an elderly man with active or convalescent COVID-19.

This chain connects TRBV19 to TRBJ1-5, with 8 bases that match TRBD1. The CDR3 covers 14 residues. Trimming cost V 3 bases and J 7 bases; bases outside gene matches: 5. Germline CDR1 is LNHDA and CDR2 is SQIVND (reference sequence). CDR3 loop: CASSIGTGPQPQHF. The DNA for the CDR3 is TGTGCCAGTAGTATTGGGACAGGTCCGCAGCCCCAGCATTTT.

V usage is TRBV6-1 and J usage is TRBJ1-5, with D unresolved. CDR3 length equals 15 residues. Germline V gene lookup returns CDR1 MNHNS and CDR2 SASEGT. Trimming took off 3 bases at V and 0 bases at J, with 9 bases between the two ends. The CDR3 here is CASSELAHSNQPQHF. The CDR3 nucleotides read TGTGCCAGCAGTGAGTTGGCTCATAGCAATCAGCCCCAGCATTTT.

The count of this clone is one. The CDR3 DNA reads TGCGCCAGCAGCAGGGGAGATACTAGCGGAGGGGAAGAGACCCAGTACTTC. Translating gives CASSRGDTSGGEETQYF. The chain has TRBV5-1 and TRBJ2-5; 8 bases line up with TRBD2. J gave up 3 bases and V 4 bases, and 14 bases lay outside the gene matches. CDR1 and CDR2 from the germline V gene are SGHRS and YFSETQ. This CDR3 contains 17 residues.

This clone was picked up one time. J is TRBJ2-5 and V is TRBV18, with TRBD2 identical over 10 bases. Germline CDR1 reads KGHSH; CDR2 reads LQKENI. The CDR3 consists of 13 residues. After removal of 5 bases from V and 5 bases from J, the junction contained 2 bases not matched to a gene. DNA of the CDR3: TGTGCCAGCTCAGGGGGACTAGCGGAGACCCAGTACTTC. This encodes CASSGGLAETQYF. Combining the CDR3 with reference TRBV18 and TRBJ2-5 gives the whole variable domain NAGVMQNPRHLVRRRGQEARLRCSPMKGHSHVYWYRQLPEEGLKFMVYLQKENIIDESGMPKERFSAEFPKEGPSILRIQQVVRGDSAAYFCASSGGLAETQYFGPGTRLLVL.

The chain combines TRBV10-3 with TRBJ1-1; D is perhaps TRBD1 (6 bases). Trimming removed 2 bases from V and 4 bases from J, with 8 bases in between. This CDR3 is built from 13 residues. From germline, CDR1 is ENHRY and CDR2 SYGVKD. CDR3 loop: CAISENRVTEAFF. CDR3 bases: TGTGCCATCAGTGAGAACAGGGTCACTGAAGCTTTCTTT.

The V gene is TRBV9, the J gene TRBJ1-1; 7 positions agree with TRBD1. The CDR3 contains 13 residues. CDR1 SGDLS and CDR2 YYNGEE come from the germline V gene. Trimming took 4 bases from V and 4 from J; bases not matched to a gene: 4. CDR3 amino acids: CASSIGQATEAFF. The CDR3 bases are TGTGCCAGCAGCATCGGACAGGCCACTGAAGCTTTCTTT.

This sequence joins TRBV9 and TRBJ2-3; D gene uncertain. V lost 4 bases and J lost 2, with 8 bases in between. CDR3 size: 13 residues. Per the germline V gene, CDR1 is SGDLS and CDR2 is YYNGEE. CDR3 amino acids: CASSSTNTDTQYF. CDR3 sequence (DNA): TGTGCCAGCAGCTCCACAAACACAGATACGCAGTATTTT.

V is TRBV10-1 and J is TRBJ2-1, with no clear D. Germline CDR1 WNHNN, CDR2 SYGVQD (reference sequence). Trimming took off 6 bases at V and 8 bases at J, with 11 bases between the two ends. The CDR3 has 12 amino acids. Here the CDR3 DNA reads TGCGCCAGCAGCTCCCCCGGTGATGAGCAGTTCTTC. This translates into CASSSPGDEQFF.

The gene calls are TRBV14 and TRBJ1-2; D gene unclear. The CDR3 is 15 residues long. Trimming stripped 0 bases from V and 8 bases from J, with 16 bases between. Looked up from germline, CDR1 is SGHDN and CDR2 is FVKESK. The CDR3 protein is CASSQDIEKMRGYTF. CDR3 in DNA: TGTGCCAGCAGCCAAGATATTGAGAAAATGAGGGGCTACACCTTC.

This sequence joins TRBV19 and TRBJ1-1; a possible D gene is TRBD1 (6 bases). The CDR3 loop spans 15 amino acids. V lost 6 bases and J 1 base, leaving 15 bases between the germline ends. Germline V lookup: CDR1 LNHDA, CDR2 SQIVND (reference sequence). The CDR3 is CASRSGQNSNTEAFF. In DNA form, the CDR3 reads TGTGCCAGTAGAAGTGGACAGAATTCGAACACTGAAGCTTTCTTT.

The chain recombines TRBV9 with TRBJ2-5; 9 bases are shared with TRBD1. CDR3 size: 14 residues. Trimming at V came to 1 base and at J to 4 bases, leaving 2 bases not matched to a gene. Germline lookup yields CDR1 SGDLS and CDR2 YYNGEE. This CDR3 is CASSVTGGVETQYF. As DNA, the CDR3 is TGTGCCAGCAGCGTAACAGGGGGCGTAGAGACCCAGTACTTC.

The genes are TRBV6-2 or TRBV6-3 and TRBJ1-2; no definite D call. V lost 5 bases to trimming and J lost 4 bases, with 14 bases between them. The CDR3 spans 14 residues. Germline lookup yields CDR1 MNHEY and CDR2 SVGEGT. In DNA form, the CDR3 reads TGTGCCAGCAGTGAGGCGGCCTTCGGCTATGGCTACACCTTC. The encoded protein is CASSEAAFGYGYTF.

This clone has a single count. This sequence joins TRBV7-9 and TRBJ2-3; 9 bases align to TRBD2. Trimming cost V 5 bases and J 2 bases; bases outside gene matches: 8. The V gene's germline CDR1 is SEHNR and CDR2 FQNEAQ (reference sequence). This CDR3 comprises 16 residues. The CDR3 region has the DNA TGTGCCAGCAGCCCTATAGCGGGAGCTGTCACAGATACGCAGTATTTT. This gives the protein CASSPIAGAVTDTQYF.

The chain employs TRBV9 and TRBJ2-5, with 7 nucleotides matching TRBD1. This CDR3 has 14 amino acids. Trimming cost V 3 bases and J 2 bases; bases outside gene matches: 4. Germline V gives CDR1 SGDLS, CDR2 YYNGEE. CDR3 loop: CASSGRQGQETQYF. Here the CDR3 DNA reads TGTGCCAGCAGCGGGCGACAGGGACAAGAGACCCAGTACTTC. Complete variable domain (other parts from reference TRBV9 and TRBJ2-5): DSGVTQTPKHLITATGQRVTLRCSPRSGDLSVYWYQQSLDQGLQFLIQYYNGEERAKGNILERFSAQQFPDLHSELNLSSLELGDSALYFCASSGRQGQETQYFGPGTRLLVL.

There are many counts of this clone. The chain joins TRBV6-4 to TRBJ2-3, with TRBD1 as a possible D gene (5 bases). CDR1 and CDR2 (germline): MRHNA, SNTAGT. The V gene lost 4 bases and the J gene lost 3 bases, with 8 bases spanning the gap. This CDR3 is 13 amino acids long. CDR3 sequence reads: CASSGQPTDTQYF. In DNA form, the CDR3 reads TGTGCCAGCAGTGGACAGCCGACAGATACGCAGTATTTT.

This rearrangement joins TRBV10-1 to TRBJ1-1; D is perhaps TRBD1 (6 bases). Trimming pared 5 bases from V and 3 bases from J, leaving 16 bases between. Germline V gene sequence: CDR1 WNHNN, CDR2 SYGVQD (reference sequence). CDR3 length equals 15 residues. DNA for the CDR3: TGCGCCAGCAGTAATGGGGGCTCCGGCCACACTGAAGCTTTCTTT. It translates to CASSNGGSGHTEAFF.

This clone was detected only a few times. The CDR3 reads CASSQTVSNQPQHF. Here the CDR3 DNA reads TGTGCCAGCAGTCAGACAGTTAGCAATCAGCCCCAGCATTTT. The chain links TRBV2 to TRBJ1-5; TRBD1 is a possible D gene (5 bases). Germline CDR1 and CDR2: SNHLY and FYNNEI. CDR3 length: 14 residues. Trimming pared 5 bases from V and 0 bases from J, leaving 8 bases between.

V gene TRBV5-3 combines with J gene TRBJ1-5, with a weak D call TRBD1 (6 bases). TRBV5-3 is an open reading frame, and its role is uncertain. The CDR3 has 14 amino acids. The ends were cut back, 2 bases at V and 7 bases at J, with 13 bases in the middle. This CDR3 reads CARSLGPGEQPQHF. The CDR3 DNA is TGTGCCAGAAGCTTAGGGCCAGGGGAACAGCCCCAGCATTTT.

This clone has just a few counts. The rearrangement links TRBV19 to TRBJ1-5; D remains unclear. Trimming took off 4 bases at V and 0 bases at J, with 10 bases between the two ends. CDR3 length equals 15 residues. Germline V gene data show CDR1 as LNHDA and CDR2 as SQIVND (reference sequence). The CDR3 sequence: CASSTQQNSNQPQHF. Here the CDR3 DNA reads TGTGCCAGTAGTACCCAACAGAATAGCAATCAGCCCCAGCATTTT.

V is TRBV2 and J is TRBJ2-7; D is unclear. Looked up from germline, CDR1 is SNHLY and CDR2 is FYNNEI. The CDR3 consists of 11 residues. Trimming shortened V by 5 bases and J by 0 bases, and 2 bases separated the two germline ends. In nucleotides, the CDR3 is TGTGCCAGCAGTTACTCCTACGAGCAGTACTTC. Protein product: CASSYSYEQYF. The full variable domain, in which reference TRBV2 and TRBJ2-7 provide the parts outside the CDR3, is EPEVTQTPSHQVTQMGQEVILRCVPISNHLYFYWYRQILGQKVEFLVSFYNNEISEKSEIFDDQFSVERPDGSNFTLKIRSTKLEDSAMYFCASSYSYEQYFGPGTRLTVT.

The chain links TRBV5-1 to TRBJ2-3; possible D gene TRBD2, 5 bases. Germline V gene sequence: CDR1 SGHRS, CDR2 YFSETQ. With 4 bases removed from V and 0 bases from J, the gap between germline ends came to 9 bases. The CDR3 runs to 14 residues. The CDR3 loop is CASSPGVSTDTQYF. CDR3 coding DNA: TGCGCCAGCAGCCCCGGGGTGAGCACAGATACGCAGTATTTT.